The clone carrying this T cell receptor beta chain was observed a few times. The V gene lost 4 bases and the J gene lost 3 bases, with 13 bases spanning the gap. Per germline, CDR1 SGHTA and CDR2 FQGTGA. The CDR3 loop spans 15 amino acids. The entry originates in a study of blood T cell repertoires in COVID-19. Only in-frame clones appear in the TCRdb table, and some are missing; sequencing was by immunoSEQ multiplex PCR. The sample includes around 250,000 clones, roughly nine tenths seen only once; the top ten take more than 1%. The sequenced sample was PBMCs or T cells enriched from blood (not recorded which). The sequence came from a human donor in a cohort exposed to, infected with or recovered from COVID-19 (not recorded which). The donor label of this sample is uncertain. The gene calls are TRBV7-3 and TRBJ2-1, with D maybe TRBD2 (5 bases). This chain's CDR3 is CASSSDLRVYNEQFF. In nucleotides, the CDR3 is TGTGCCAGCAGCTCGGATCTGAGGGTCTACAATGAGCAGTTCTTC.